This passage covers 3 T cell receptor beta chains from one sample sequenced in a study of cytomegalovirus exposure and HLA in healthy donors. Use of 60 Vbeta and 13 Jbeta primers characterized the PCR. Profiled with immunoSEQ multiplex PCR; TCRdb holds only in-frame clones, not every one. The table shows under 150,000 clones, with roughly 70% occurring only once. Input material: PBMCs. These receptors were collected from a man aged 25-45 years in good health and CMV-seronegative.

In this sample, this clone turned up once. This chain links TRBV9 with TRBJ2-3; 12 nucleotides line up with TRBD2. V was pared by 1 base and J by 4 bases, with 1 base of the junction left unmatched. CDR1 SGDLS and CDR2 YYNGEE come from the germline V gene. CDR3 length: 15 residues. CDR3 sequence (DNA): TGTGCCAGCAGCGTAACTAGCGGGAGGCCAGATACGCAGTATTTT. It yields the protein CASSVTSGRPDTQYF.

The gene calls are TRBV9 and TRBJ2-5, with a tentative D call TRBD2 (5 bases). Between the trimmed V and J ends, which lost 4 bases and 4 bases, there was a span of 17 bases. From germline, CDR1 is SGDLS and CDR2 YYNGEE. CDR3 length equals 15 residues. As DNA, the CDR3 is TGTGCCAGCAGCCCTGGACTGGTTGGGGTAGAGACCCAGTACTTC. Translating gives CASSPGLVGVETQYF.

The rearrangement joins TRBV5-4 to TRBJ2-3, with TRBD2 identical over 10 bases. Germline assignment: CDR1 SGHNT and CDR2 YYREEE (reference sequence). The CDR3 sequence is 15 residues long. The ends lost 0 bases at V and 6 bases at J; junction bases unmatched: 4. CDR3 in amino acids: CASSLGAGGRDTQYF. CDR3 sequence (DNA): TGTGCCAGCAGCTTGGGAGCGGGGGGGCGGGATACGCAGTATTTT. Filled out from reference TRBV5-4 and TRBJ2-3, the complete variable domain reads ETGVTQSPTHLIKTRGQQVTLRCSSQSGHNTVSWYQQALGQGPQFIFQYYREEENGRGNFPPRFSGLQFPNYSSELNVNALELDDSALYLCASSLGAGGRDTQYFGPGTRLTVL.